Detailed here is one T cell receptor beta chain. This CDR3 contains 15 residues. With 3 bases removed from V and 7 bases from J, the gap between germline ends came to 18 bases. Germline lookup yields CDR1 LNHDA and CDR2 SQIVND (reference sequence). It was with 60 Vbeta and 13 Jbeta primers that the PCR ran. Measured with immunoSEQ multiplex PCR; TCRdb has only the in-frame clones, and not every one. This sample carries about 120,000 clones, roughly 80% of them seen once, and the ten largest clones take around 10%. The sample originates from a study of cytomegalovirus exposure and HLA in healthy donors.

The sample was PBMCs. The source of this sequence is a man aged 25 to 40 in good health and CMV-seropositive. V gene TRBV19 combines with J gene TRBJ2-5; D remains ambiguous. The DNA for the CDR3 is TGTGCCAGTAGTATGCTCCCCAGCGCTTTGCCGACCCAGTACTTC. Encoded protein: CASSMLPSALPTQYF.